These T cell receptor beta chains were read from a single sample in a study of vaccination and CD4 T cells after COVID-19. TCRdb redid the calling of the PCR reads with MiXCR, one entry per CDR3 protein. The sample contains 15,000 to 25,000 distinct CDR3 sequences, approximately 57% of which appear only once. These receptors' targets are unknown. This specimen consisted of CD4+ T cells from blood, cultured in vitro, obtained after SARS-CoV-2 vaccination. The receptors were sampled from a human donor who had recovered from COVID-19. Both conserved end residues are part of each CDR3. Fields, in order: V gene, clone size, D gene, J gene, CDR3 protein, CDR3 DNA. D genes are given only for firm matches. Not every row has a clone size; where given, it reads once, few, many or a size class.

TRBV11-3	-	-	TRBJ1-1	CASSLDSGWGVKNTEAFF	TGTGCCAGCAGCTTAGATTCCGGCTGGGGGGTTAAGAACACTGAAGCTTTCTTT
TRBV7-8	-	TRBD2	TRBJ2-1	CASSLVVPSGNNEQFF	TGTGCCAGCAGCTTAGTAGTGCCTAGCGGGAACAATGAGCAGTTCTTC
TRBV20-1	-	-	TRBJ1-5	CSAGGVSNQPQHF	TGCAGTGCTGGAGGAGTTAGCAATCAGCCCCAGCATTTT
TRBV6-1	few	TRBD1	TRBJ1-2	CASSVGTGLQGYTF	TGTGCCAGCAGTGTAGGGACAGGGTTGCAAGGCTACACCTTC
TRBV6-2/TRBV6-3	-	-	TRBJ1-1	CASSPRVTAGGTEAFF	TGTGCCAGCAGCCCCCGGGTGACGGCGGGGGGGACTGAAGCTTTCTTT
TRBV12-3/TRBV12-4	-	TRBD1	TRBJ1-1	CASSPQGAGTEAFF	TGTGCCAGCAGTCCACAGGGGGCAGGCACTGAAGCTTTCTTT
TRBV10-3	few	-	TRBJ2-5	CAISDPVLQSETQYF	TGTGCCATCAGTGACCCCGTCCTACAGTCGGAGACCCAGTACTTC
TRBV19	-	-	TRBJ2-1	CASSSQGSDEQFF	TGTGCCAGTAGCTCCCAGGGGTCGGATGAGCAGTTCTTC
TRBV24-1	-	-	TRBJ2-5	CATSDARGHRETQYF	TGTGCCACCAGTGACGCCCGGGGACATCGAGAGACCCAGTACTTC
TRBV30	-	-	TRBJ1-2	CAGGRDGYTF	TGTGCCGGGGGCCGGGACGGCTACACCTTC
TRBV12-3/TRBV12-4	-	TRBD1	TRBJ2-2	CASRRGGQGRTGELFF	TGTGCCAGCCGCCGGGGTGGACAGGGAAGAACCGGGGAGCTGTTTTTT
TRBV11-2	-	-	TRBJ2-2	CASSLAGAVNTGELFF	TGTGCCAGCAGCTTAGCTGGGGCGGTGAACACCGGGGAGCTGTTTTTT
TRBV5-8	-	-	TRBJ1-2	CASSLDQGYGYTF	TGTGCCAGCAGCTTGGATCAGGGTTACGGCTACACCTTC
TRBV20-1	-	TRBD1	TRBJ1-6	CSARVSTGGGSPLHF	TGCAGTGCTAGAGTTTCGACAGGGGGAGGATCACCCCTCCACTTT
TRBV28	-	-	TRBJ1-1	CASSLWGGNTEAFF	TGTGCCAGCAGTTTATGGGGGGGGAACACTGAAGCTTTCTTT
TRBV6-2/TRBV6-3	-	-	TRBJ2-5	CASSYSLERMTASRGETQYF	TGTGCCAGCAGTTACTCCCTTGAGCGGATGACAGCTTCCCGTGGGGAGACCCAGTACTTC
TRBV20-1	few	TRBD2	TRBJ2-7	CSAKSGTSGSYEQYF	TGCAGTGCAAAGTCGGGGACTAGCGGATCCTACGAGCAGTACTTC
TRBV6-2/TRBV6-3	-	-	TRBJ2-1	CASSQEQSSYNEQFF	TGTGCCAGCAGTCAAGAACAAAGCTCCTACAATGAGCAGTTCTTC
TRBV7-2	-	-	TRBJ1-1	CASSLIPDEGTEAFF	TGTGCCAGCAGCTTAATCCCAGACGAGGGCACTGAAGCTTTCTTT
TRBV10-1	-	-	TRBJ2-1	CASSESAGGRRNEQFF	TGCGCCAGCAGTGAGTCGGCCGGGGGCCGTAGGAATGAGCAGTTCTTC
TRBV30	-	-	TRBJ1-1	CAGRAANTEAFF	TGTGCCGGGCGGGCAGCAAACACTGAAGCTTTCTTT
TRBV6-5	-	TRBD2	TRBJ2-4	CASSSGGGLAGNIQYF	TGTGCCAGCAGTTCCGGGGGTGGACTAGCGGGAAACATTCAGTACTTC
TRBV7-9	-	-	TRBJ2-1	CASSYSDRFRVYNEQFF	TGTGCCAGCAGCTACTCCGACAGGTTCAGGGTCTACAATGAGCAGTTCTTC
TRBV6-1	-	-	TRBJ1-6	CASSRPGVKGNSPLHF	TGTGCCAGCTCCCGCCCTGGGGTTAAGGGTAATTCACCCCTCCACTTT
TRBV9	-	-	TRBJ2-1	CASSVSLRVGYNEQFF	TGTGCCAGCAGCGTGAGTCTACGGGTGGGGTACAATGAGCAGTTCTTC
TRBV29-1	once	-	TRBJ1-1	CSVEQGRSKESTEAFF	TGCAGCGTTGAACAAGGCAGGAGTAAGGAGAGCACTGAAGCTTTCTTT
TRBV6-1	-	TRBD1	TRBJ1-4	CASSYTKIRQGGEKLFF	TGTGCCAGCAGCTATACCAAGATAAGACAGGGGGGGGAAAAACTGTTTTTT
TRBV7-2	-	-	TRBJ2-7	CASSLVSYEQYF	TGTGCCAGCAGCTTAGTTTCCTACGAGCAGTACTTC
TRBV5-1	once	-	TRBJ1-6	CASSLDPGQGNSPLHF	TGCGCCAGCAGCTTGGACCCCGGGCAGGGGAATTCACCCCTCCACTTT
TRBV19	few	-	TRBJ2-3	CAAGRTDTQYF	TGTGCCGCCGGACGCACAGATACGCAGTATTTT
TRBV2	-	-	TRBJ1-1	CASSGNLLGKGEAFF	TGTGCCAGCAGCGGAAACCTGCTCGGCAAGGGAGAAGCTTTCTTT
TRBV10-3	-	TRBD1	TRBJ2-2	CATSGTGSTGELFF	TGTGCCACCTCCGGGACAGGGAGCACCGGGGAGCTGTTTTTT
TRBV6-2/TRBV6-3	-	TRBD1	TRBJ1-2	CASSSLPGQGNYGYTF	TGTGCCAGCAGTTCTCTCCCGGGACAGGGCAACTATGGCTACACCTTC
TRBV24-1	few	TRBD1	TRBJ2-3	CATSDLQGDKLTQYF	TGTGCCACCAGTGATTTGCAGGGGGACAAATTGACGCAGTATTTT
TRBV18	-	-	TRBJ1-2	CASSPRADYGYTF	TGTGCCAGCTCACCCAGGGCGGACTATGGCTACACCTTC
TRBV20-1	-	-	TRBJ2-2	CSARWGGGGLTGELFF	TGCAGTGCTAGATGGGGCGGCGGGGGCCTAACCGGGGAGCTGTTTTTT
TRBV5-8	-	-	TRBJ1-1	CASSLARDTEAFF	TGTGCCAGCAGCTTGGCCAGGGACACTGAAGCTTTCTTT
TRBV7-2	-	-	TRBJ1-2	CASSLPVGGTYGYTF	TGTGCCAGCAGCTTACCCGTCGGAGGGACCTATGGCTACACCTTC
TRBV7-9	few	TRBD1	TRBJ1-6	CASSLGTGADSPLHF	TGTGCCAGCAGCTTAGGAACAGGGGCGGATTCACCCCTCCACTTT
TRBV20-1	-	-	TRBJ2-7	CSARYAGANPYEQYF	TGCAGTGCTAGATACGCGGGGGCCAACCCGTACGAGCAGTACTTC